This TCR beta chain originates from a study of T cell responses to AZD1222 COVID-19 vaccine. Trimming pared 0 bases from V and 4 bases from J, leaving 8 bases between. The CDR3 length is 14 residues. In germline, CDR1 is SGHTS, CDR2 YDEGEE. Generated by immunoSEQ multiplex PCR, the TCRdb table keeps only in-frame clones and is missing some. The sample shows 100,000 to 150,000 clones, 87% of them seen only once. This receptor was taken from an adult in good health. This chain connects TRBV5-8 to TRBJ2-1; D is unresolved. The sample in question was peripheral blood, obtained on day 0 of AZD1222 vaccination. The CDR3 DNA is TGTGCCAGCAGCTTGGCGCAGGTTTACAATGAGCAGTTCTTC. This gives the protein CASSLAQVYNEQFF.